The 22 T cell receptor beta chains below come from one sample, sequenced in a study of T-cell memory formation after mild COVID-19. TCRdb processed the 5' RACE reads anew with MiXCR; each CDR3 protein has one entry. The sample has 35,000 to 50,000 distinct CDR3 sequences; approximately 9.7% are singletons. Sequenced: PBMCs or a T cell subset sorted from them (not recorded which). These receptors came from an adult woman who had mild COVID-19 (a few samples of this study predate the infection). Cell type and time point are not known.

There are many counts of this clonotype. The chain employs TRBV6-6 and TRBJ2-2; D uncertain. Germline CDR1 is MNHNY and CDR2 is SVGAGI (reference sequence). The length of the CDR3 is 14 residues. V lost 6 bases, J lost 1 base, and 9 bases lay in between. CDR3 in amino acids: CASRDGWNTGELFF. CDR3 DNA sequence: TGTGCCAGCAGAGACGGCTGGAACACCGGGGAGCTGTTTTTT.

This clonotype was detected only a few times. J is TRBJ2-3 and V is TRBV20-1; a possible D gene is TRBD2 (5 bases). V was shortened by 3 bases and J by 10 bases, with 17 bases between the two germline ends. There are 13 residues in the CDR3. Looked up from germline, CDR1 is DFQATT and CDR2 is SNEGSKA (reference sequence). CDR3 region: CSASGVWRAAQYF. As DNA, the CDR3 is TGCAGTGCTAGCGGAGTTTGGCGGGCGGCGCAGTATTTT.

The chain uses TRBV6-2 or TRBV6-3 and TRBJ2-1, with no clear D. The CDR3 consists of 13 residues. In germline, CDR1 is MNHEY, CDR2 SVGEGT. The V end lost 6 bases, the J end lost 9 bases, and 15 bases lay between the germline ends. CDR3 loop: CASRPAWAVEQFF. CDR3 sequence (DNA): TGTGCCAGCAGACCGGCCTGGGCGGTTGAGCAGTTCTTC.

A few counts support this clonotype. The rearrangement uses TRBV27 and TRBJ2-7; D possibly corresponds to TRBD2 (6 bases). The CDR3 runs 19 residues. V dropped 5 bases and J dropped 0 bases, with 26 bases sitting between them. From germline, CDR1 is MNHEY and CDR2 SMNVEV (reference sequence). CDR3 residues: CASSPLSRPTSYPSYEQYF. As DNA, the CDR3 is TGTGCCAGCAGTCCCCTATCCCGCCCGACTAGTTATCCCTCCTACGAGCAGTACTTC.

This clonotype has more than one count but fewer than ten. The CDR3 coding sequence is TGTGCCAGCAGCCCATCCGACAGGGGGGACTATGGCTACACCTTC. It encodes CASSPSDRGDYGYTF. V usage is TRBV7-8 and J usage is TRBJ1-2; TRBD1 matches 9 bases. The V and J ends lost 5 bases and 3 bases, in that order; junction bases with no gene match: 7. CDR1 SGHVS and CDR2 FQNEAQ come from the germline V gene. This CDR3 has 15 residues.

This clonotype appeared a few times. The genes are TRBV29-1 and TRBJ2-1; 7 bases align to TRBD1. The V gene's germline CDR1 is SQVTM and CDR2 ANQGSEA. The CDR3 loop spans 14 amino acids. Written as DNA, the CDR3 is TGCGGCGCGACACAGGGGTCCCTTAGCAATGAGCAGTTCTTC. As protein: CGATQGSLSNEQFF.

The genes are TRBV19 and TRBJ2-6, with D possibly being TRBD1 (6 bases). There are 19 residues in the CDR3. The germline CDR1 and CDR2 sequences are LNHDA and SQIVND (reference sequence). Trimming left V 1 base short and J 4 bases short, with 20 bases between. CDR3 nucleotide sequence: TGTGCCAGTAGTATAGCCAGACAGGCCACGGGTTCCGGGGCCAACGTCCTGACTTTC. Amino acid sequence: CASSIARQATGSGANVLTF.

This clonotype has at least ten counts. V and J are TRBV7-2 and TRBJ2-3; a possible D gene is TRBD2 (5 bases). The CDR3 sequence is 17 residues long. Germline loops: CDR1 SGHTA, CDR2 FQGNSA. Trimming took 4 bases from V and 0 from J, leaving 17 bases between them. The CDR3 loop is CASSSQGLLRSTDTQYF. CDR3 DNA sequence: TGTGCCAGCAGCTCACAAGGACTTCTTCGGAGCACAGATACGCAGTATTTT.

In its sample, this clonotype was seen a few times. The chain combines TRBV6-2 or TRBV6-3 with TRBJ2-7, with 7 nucleotides matching TRBD2. Germline V gives CDR1 MNHEY, CDR2 SVGEGT. The CDR3 has 13 amino acids. V was clipped by 7 bases and J by 5 bases; unmatched bases: 8. The CDR3 region has the DNA TGTGCCAGCAAGCGCGGGAGTGGCAACGAGCAGTACTTC. Amino acid sequence: CASKRGSGNEQYF.

This rearrangement joins TRBV5-8 to TRBJ2-5, with a weak D call TRBD1 (6 bases). Deletions cut 0 bases from V and 5 bases from J, with 8 bases between. Germline CDR1 reads SGHTS; CDR2 reads YDEGEE. The CDR3 extends over 13 amino acids. CDR3 sequence: CASSLGGPETQYF. CDR3 sequence (DNA): TGTGCCAGCAGCTTGGGGGGGCCCGAGACCCAGTACTTC.

This clonotype was seen more than once but under ten times. The chain has TRBV24-1 and TRBJ2-2; possible D gene TRBD1, 5 bases. Germline values: CDR1 KGHDR, CDR2 SFDVKD. The CDR3 is 13 residues long. Trimming shortened V by 5 bases and J by 6 bases, and 9 bases separated the two germline ends. This CDR3 is CATSVETAGELFF. In DNA form, the CDR3 reads TGTGCCACCAGTGTCGAGACAGCCGGGGAGCTGTTTTTT.

This clonotype was found a few times. CDR3 loop: CAWSTSASLYNEQFF. The CDR3 DNA is TGTGCCTGGAGCACTAGTGCCTCCCTTTACAATGAGCAGTTCTTC. The chain carries TRBV30 and TRBJ2-1; D might be TRBD2 (5 bases). The ends were cut back, 3 bases at V and 4 bases at J, with 16 bases in the middle. Per the germline V gene, CDR1 is GTSNPN and CDR2 is SVGIG (reference sequence). The CDR3 length is 15 residues.

The chain recombines TRBV5-1 with TRBJ2-3; perhaps TRBD2 as D (5 bases). The V gene lost 7 bases and the J gene lost 1 base, with 19 bases spanning the gap. The germline CDR1 and CDR2 sequences are SGHRS and YFSETQ. The CDR3 has 16 residues. CDR3 protein: CASSLPGVSGTDTQYF. The CDR3 DNA follows: TGCGCCAGCTCCCTGCCCGGGGTCTCGGGCACAGATACGCAGTATTTT.

This clonotype was observed a handful of times. The CDR3 loop is CASTGPGTANTIYF. The CDR3 DNA follows: TGTGCCAGCACAGGACCCGGGACAGCCAACACCATATATTTT. The genes are TRBV5-5 and TRBJ1-3, with 7 bases aligning to TRBD1. The CDR3 is 14 amino acids. Germline values: CDR1 SGHKS, CDR2 YYEKEE (reference sequence). Trimming at V came to 6 bases and at J to 7 bases, leaving 10 bases not matched to a gene.

In its sample, this clonotype was seen a few times. This CDR3 reads CASSSIPNSYGYTF. The CDR3 DNA sequence: TGTGCCAGCTCATCTATCCCTAACAGCTATGGCTACACCTTC. The chain combines TRBV18 with TRBJ1-2; no firm D call. The germline CDR1 and CDR2 sequences are KGHSH and LQKENI. The CDR3 spans 14 residues. V was trimmed by 5 bases and J by 4 bases, leaving 14 bases between them. Looking up the rest from reference TRBV18 and TRBJ1-2 gives the full variable domain: NAGVMQNPRHLVRRRGQEARLRCSPMKGHSHVYWYRQLPEEGLKFMVYLQKENIIDESGMPKERFSAEFPKEGPSILRIQQVVRGDSAAYFCASSSIPNSYGYTFGSGTRLTVV.

J is TRBJ2-1 and V is TRBV5-1, with 8 bases matching TRBD1. The CDR3 length is 14 residues. V shed 0 bases and J 8 bases; nucleotides not matched to a gene: 4. The germline V gene has CDR1 SGHRS and CDR2 YFSETQ. The CDR3 nucleotides are TGCGCCAGCAGCTTGGCTGACAGGGGCGATGAGCAGTTCTTC. It encodes CASSLADRGDEQFF.

This clonotype appeared many times. The rearrangement links TRBV18 to TRBJ2-6, with D possibly matching TRBD1 (6 bases). Per the germline V gene, CDR1 is KGHSH and CDR2 is LQKENI. V lost 2 bases and J 4 bases, leaving 9 bases between the germline ends. CDR3 length equals 15 residues. CDR3 amino acids: CASSPGGSGANVLTF. CDR3 sequence (DNA): TGTGCCAGCTCACCAGGGGGCTCCGGGGCCAACGTCCTGACTTTC. Together with reference TRBV18 and TRBJ2-6, the CDR3 gives the full variable domain: NAGVMQNPRHLVRRRGQEARLRCSPMKGHSHVYWYRQLPEEGLKFMVYLQKENIIDESGMPKERFSAEFPKEGPSILRIQQVVRGDSAAYFCASSPGGSGANVLTFGAGSRLTVL.

This clonotype was found a few times. V usage is TRBV6-5 and J usage is TRBJ2-3, with 8 positions matching TRBD2. This CDR3 region has 14 residues. The germline V gene has CDR1 MNHEY and CDR2 SVGAGI. V dropped 5 bases and J dropped 4; count of bases not matched to a gene: 5. In nucleotides, the CDR3 is TGTGCCAGCAGTCCCGGACTAGCATCAGATACGCAGTATTTT. It encodes CASSPGLASDTQYF.

The V call is TRBV19, the J call TRBJ2-2; no reliable D call. Trimming removed 7 bases from V and 8 bases from J, with 11 bases in between. This CDR3 is built from 12 residues. Germline V gene sequence: CDR1 LNHDA, CDR2 SQIVND (reference sequence). Here the CDR3 DNA reads TGTGCCAGTAACACCCCCCCTGGGGAGCTGTTTTTT. Residues: CASNTPPGELFF.

Notes on this clonotype: This could be a read error, since a much larger clone is one nucleotide away. The genes are TRBV2 and TRBJ2-1, with D possibly being TRBD2 (6 bases). This CDR3 has 14 amino acids. Germline V gives CDR1 SNHLY, CDR2 FYNNEI. V lost 4 bases, J lost 8 bases, and 15 bases lay in between. As DNA, the CDR3 is TGTGCCAGCAGTGTTACTAGCTGGAGCGATGAGCAGTTCTTC. Residues: CASSVTSWSDEQFF.

This clonotype was recorded once. The V gene is TRBV7-6, the J gene TRBJ2-5, with a weak D call TRBD1 (6 bases). V lost 5 bases and J 0 bases, leaving 7 bases between the germline ends. This CDR3 spans 13 amino acids. Per the germline V gene, CDR1 is SGHVS and CDR2 is FNYEAQ. CDR3 in amino acids: CASSRDNQETQYF. In nucleotides, the CDR3 is TGTGCCAGCAGCCGGGACAACCAAGAGACCCAGTACTTC.

This clonotype was seen more than once but under ten times. For the CDR3, the DNA is TGTGCCAGCAGTCCGGGACAGTTAGAGACCCAGTACTTC. Protein sequence: CASSPGQLETQYF. The gene calls are TRBV12-3 or TRBV12-4 and TRBJ2-5; 7 bases are a match to TRBD1. The V gene end was trimmed by 5 bases and the J gene end by 4 bases; junction bases not matched to a gene: 4. This CDR3 region has 13 residues.